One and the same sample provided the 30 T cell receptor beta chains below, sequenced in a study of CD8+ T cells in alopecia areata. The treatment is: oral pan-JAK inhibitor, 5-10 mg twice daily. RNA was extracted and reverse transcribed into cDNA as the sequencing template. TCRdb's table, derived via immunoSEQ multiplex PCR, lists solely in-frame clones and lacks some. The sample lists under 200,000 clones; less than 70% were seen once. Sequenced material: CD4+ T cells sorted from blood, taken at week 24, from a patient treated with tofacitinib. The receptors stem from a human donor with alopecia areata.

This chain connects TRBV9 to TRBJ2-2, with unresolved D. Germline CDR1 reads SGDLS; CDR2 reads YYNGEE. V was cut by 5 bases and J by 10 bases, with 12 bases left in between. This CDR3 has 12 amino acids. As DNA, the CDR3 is TGTGCCAGCAGGCGCGGTGGCGAGGAGCTGTTTTTT. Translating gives CASRRGGEELFF.

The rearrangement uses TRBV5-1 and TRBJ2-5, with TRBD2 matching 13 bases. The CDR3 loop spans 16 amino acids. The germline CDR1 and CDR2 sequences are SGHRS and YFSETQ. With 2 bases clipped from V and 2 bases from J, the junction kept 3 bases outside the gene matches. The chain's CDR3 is CASSFGTSGTQETQYF. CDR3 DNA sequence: TGCGCCAGCAGCTTCGGGACTAGCGGGACGCAAGAGACCCAGTACTTC. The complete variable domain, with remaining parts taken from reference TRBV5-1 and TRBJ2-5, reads KAGVTQTPRYLIKTRGQQVTLSCSPISGHRSVSWYQQTPGQGLQFLFEYFSETQRNKGNFPGRFSGRQFSNSRSEMNVSTLELGDSALYLCASSFGTSGTQETQYFGPGTRLLVL.

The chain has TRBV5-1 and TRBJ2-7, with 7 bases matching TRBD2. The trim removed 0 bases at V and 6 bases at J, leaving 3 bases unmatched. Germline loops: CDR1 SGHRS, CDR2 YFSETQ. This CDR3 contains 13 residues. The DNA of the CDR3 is TGCGCCAGCAGCTTGGAGGGGAGGGGCGAGCAGTACTTC. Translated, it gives CASSLEGRGEQYF.

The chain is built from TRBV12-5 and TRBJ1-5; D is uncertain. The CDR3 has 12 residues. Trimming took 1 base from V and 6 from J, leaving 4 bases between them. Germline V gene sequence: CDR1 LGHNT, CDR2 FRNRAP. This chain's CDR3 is CASGLEGQPQHF. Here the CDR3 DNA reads TGTGCTAGTGGTTTGGAGGGTCAGCCCCAGCATTTT.

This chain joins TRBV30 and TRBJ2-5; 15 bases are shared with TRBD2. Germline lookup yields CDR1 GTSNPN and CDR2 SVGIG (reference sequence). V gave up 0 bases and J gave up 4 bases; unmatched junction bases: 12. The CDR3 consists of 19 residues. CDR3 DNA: TGTGCCTGGAGTGTTCGTTTCGGGACTAGCGGGGGGCCACGAGAGACCCAGTACTTC. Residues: CAWSVRFGTSGGPRETQYF.

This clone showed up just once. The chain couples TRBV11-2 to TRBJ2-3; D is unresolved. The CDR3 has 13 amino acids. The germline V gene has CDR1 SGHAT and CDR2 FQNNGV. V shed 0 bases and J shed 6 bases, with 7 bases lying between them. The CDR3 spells CASSLDRVDTQYF. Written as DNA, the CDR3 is TGTGCCAGCAGCTTAGATCGAGTGGATACGCAGTATTTT. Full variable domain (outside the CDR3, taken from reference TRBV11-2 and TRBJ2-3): EAGVAQSPRYKIIEKRQSVAFWCNPISGHATLYWYQQILGQGPKLLIQFQNNGVVDDSQLPKDRFSAERLKGVDSTLKIQPAKLEDSAVYLCASSLDRVDTQYFGPGTRLTVL.

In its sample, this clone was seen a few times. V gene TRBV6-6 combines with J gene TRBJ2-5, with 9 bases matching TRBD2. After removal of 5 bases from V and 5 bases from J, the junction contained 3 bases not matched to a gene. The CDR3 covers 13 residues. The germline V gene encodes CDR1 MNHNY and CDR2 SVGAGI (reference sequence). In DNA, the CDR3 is TGTGCCAGCAGTCAAACTAGCGGGGAGACCCAGTACTTC. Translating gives CASSQTSGETQYF.

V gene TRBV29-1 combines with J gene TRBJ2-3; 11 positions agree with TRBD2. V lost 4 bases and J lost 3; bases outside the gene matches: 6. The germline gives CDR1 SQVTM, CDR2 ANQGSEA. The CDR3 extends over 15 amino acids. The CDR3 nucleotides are TGCAGCGTTGTCCATAGCGGGGGGGTTACAGATACGCAGTATTTT. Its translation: CSVVHSGGVTDTQYF.

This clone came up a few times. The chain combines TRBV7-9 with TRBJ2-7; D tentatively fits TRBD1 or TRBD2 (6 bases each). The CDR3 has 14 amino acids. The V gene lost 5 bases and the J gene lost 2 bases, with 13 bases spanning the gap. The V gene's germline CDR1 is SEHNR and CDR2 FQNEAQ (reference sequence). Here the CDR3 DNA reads TGTGCCAGCAGCCCTGGTAGGGGGGCCTACGAGCAGTACTTC. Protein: CASSPGRGAYEQYF. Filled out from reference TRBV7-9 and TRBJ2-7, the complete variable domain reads DTGVSQNPRHKITKRGQNVTFRCDPISEHNRLYWYRQTLGQGPEFLTYFQNEAQLEKSRLLSDRFSAERPKGSFSTLEIQRTEQGDSAMYLCASSPGRGAYEQYFGPGTRLTVT.

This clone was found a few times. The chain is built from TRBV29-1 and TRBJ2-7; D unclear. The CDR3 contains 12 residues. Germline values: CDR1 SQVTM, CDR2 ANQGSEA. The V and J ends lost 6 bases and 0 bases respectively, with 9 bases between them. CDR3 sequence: CSVQSFSYEQYF. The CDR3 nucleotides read TGCAGCGTACAGAGCTTCTCCTACGAGCAGTACTTC.

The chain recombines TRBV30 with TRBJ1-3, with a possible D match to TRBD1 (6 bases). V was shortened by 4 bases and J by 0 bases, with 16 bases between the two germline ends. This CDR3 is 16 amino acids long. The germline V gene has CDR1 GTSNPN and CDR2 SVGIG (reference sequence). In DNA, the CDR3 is TGTGCCTGGACCATTTCCGGGACACTCTCTGGAAACACCATATATTTT. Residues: CAWTISGTLSGNTIYF.

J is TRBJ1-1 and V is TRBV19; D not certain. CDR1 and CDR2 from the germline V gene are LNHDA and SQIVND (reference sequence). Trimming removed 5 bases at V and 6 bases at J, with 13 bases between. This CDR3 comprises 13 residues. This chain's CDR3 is CASSSPPSPEAFF. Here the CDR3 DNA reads TGTGCCAGTAGTTCCCCGCCCAGCCCTGAAGCTTTCTTT.

The CDR3 sequence: CAWSGGTGGGELFF. CDR3 coding DNA: TGTGCCTGGAGTGGAGGGACAGGTGGCGGGGAGCTGTTTTTT. The V gene is TRBV30, the J gene TRBJ2-2, with 8 bases aligning to TRBD1. Trimming took 1 base from V and 7 from J; bases not matched to a gene: 5. Germline V gene sequence: CDR1 GTSNPN, CDR2 SVGIG (reference sequence). The CDR3 extends over 14 amino acids.

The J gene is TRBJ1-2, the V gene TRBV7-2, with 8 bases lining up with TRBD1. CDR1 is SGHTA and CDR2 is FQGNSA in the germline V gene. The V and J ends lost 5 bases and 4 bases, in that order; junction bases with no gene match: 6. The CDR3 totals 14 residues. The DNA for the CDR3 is TGTGCCAGCAGCCCGGGACAGGTGGGCTATGGCTACACCTTC. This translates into CASSPGQVGYGYTF. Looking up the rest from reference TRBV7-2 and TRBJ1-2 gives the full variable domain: GAGVSQSPSNKVTEKGKDVELRCDPISGHTALYWYRQSLGQGLEFLIYFQGNSAPDKSGLPSDRFSAERTGGSVSTLTIQRTQQEDSAVYLCASSPGQVGYGYTFGSGTRLTVV.

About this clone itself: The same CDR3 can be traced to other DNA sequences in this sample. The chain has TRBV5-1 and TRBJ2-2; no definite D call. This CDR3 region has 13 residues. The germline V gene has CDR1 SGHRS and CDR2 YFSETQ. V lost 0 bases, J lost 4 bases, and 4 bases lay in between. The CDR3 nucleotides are TGCGCCAGCAGCTTGGACCTCACCGGGGAGCTGTTTTTT. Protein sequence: CASSLDLTGELFF.

CDR3 sequence reads: CAWSVTSQETQYF. The CDR3 DNA reads TGTGCCTGGAGTGTAACTAGCCAAGAGACCCAGTACTTC. The rearrangement links TRBV30 to TRBJ2-5, with D possibly being TRBD2 (5 bases). Germline CDR1 reads GTSNPN; CDR2 reads SVGIG (reference sequence). This CDR3 has 13 residues. Trimming shortened V by 0 bases and J by 1 base, and 6 bases separated the two germline ends.

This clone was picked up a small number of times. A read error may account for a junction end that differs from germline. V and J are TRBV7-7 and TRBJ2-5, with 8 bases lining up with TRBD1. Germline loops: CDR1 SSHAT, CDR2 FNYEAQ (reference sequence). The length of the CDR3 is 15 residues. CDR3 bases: TGTGCTAGCAGCTTAGCACAGGGGGTACGGGAGACCCAGTACTTC. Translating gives CASSLAQGVRETQYF.

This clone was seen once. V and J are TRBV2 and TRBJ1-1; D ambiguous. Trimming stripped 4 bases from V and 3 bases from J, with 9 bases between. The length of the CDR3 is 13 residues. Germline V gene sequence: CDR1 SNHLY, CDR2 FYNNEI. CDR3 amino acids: CASSVKAHTEAFF. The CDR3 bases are TGTGCCAGCAGTGTTAAGGCGCACACTGAAGCTTTCTTT. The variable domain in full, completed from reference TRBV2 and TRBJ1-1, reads EPEVTQTPSHQVTQMGQEVILRCVPISNHLYFYWYRQILGQKVEFLVSFYNNEISEKSEIFDDQFSVERPDGSNFTLKIRSTKLEDSAMYFCASSVKAHTEAFFGQGTRLTVV.

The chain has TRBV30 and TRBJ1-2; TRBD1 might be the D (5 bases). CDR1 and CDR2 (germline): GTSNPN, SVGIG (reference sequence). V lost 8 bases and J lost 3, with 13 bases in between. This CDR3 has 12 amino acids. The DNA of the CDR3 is TGTGCCAGGGACGAGAGGGACTATGGCTACACCTTC. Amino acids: CARDERDYGYTF.

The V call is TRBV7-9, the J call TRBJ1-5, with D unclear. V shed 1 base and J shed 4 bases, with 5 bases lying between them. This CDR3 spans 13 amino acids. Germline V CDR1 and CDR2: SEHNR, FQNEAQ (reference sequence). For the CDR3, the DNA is TGTGCCAGCAGCTTAGGGCAAAATCAGCCCCAGCATTTT. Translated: CASSLGQNQPQHF.

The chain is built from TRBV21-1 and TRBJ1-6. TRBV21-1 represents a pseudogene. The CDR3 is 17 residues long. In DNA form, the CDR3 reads TGTGCCAGCAGCAAAGCGGAACTTAGCTCCTATAATTCACCCCTCCACTTT. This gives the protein CASSKAELSSYNSPLHF.

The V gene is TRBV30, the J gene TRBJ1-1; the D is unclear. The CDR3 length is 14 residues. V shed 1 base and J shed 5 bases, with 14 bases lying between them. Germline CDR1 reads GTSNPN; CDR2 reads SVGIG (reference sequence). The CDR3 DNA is TGTGCCTGGAGTGCCCTAAATCGAGGGACTGAAGCTTTCTTT. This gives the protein CAWSALNRGTEAFF.

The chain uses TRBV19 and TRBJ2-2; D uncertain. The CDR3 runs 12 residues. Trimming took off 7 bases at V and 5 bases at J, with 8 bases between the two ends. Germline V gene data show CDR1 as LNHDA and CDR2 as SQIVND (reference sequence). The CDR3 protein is CASNRVTGELFF. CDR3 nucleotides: TGTGCCAGTAATCGCGTGACCGGGGAGCTGTTTTTT.

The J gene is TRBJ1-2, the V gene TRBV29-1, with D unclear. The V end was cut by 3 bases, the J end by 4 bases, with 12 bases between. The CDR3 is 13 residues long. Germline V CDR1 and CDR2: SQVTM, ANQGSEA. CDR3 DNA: TGCAGCGTTGAGGGCAGGTCTCCCTATGGCTACACCTTC. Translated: CSVEGRSPYGYTF.

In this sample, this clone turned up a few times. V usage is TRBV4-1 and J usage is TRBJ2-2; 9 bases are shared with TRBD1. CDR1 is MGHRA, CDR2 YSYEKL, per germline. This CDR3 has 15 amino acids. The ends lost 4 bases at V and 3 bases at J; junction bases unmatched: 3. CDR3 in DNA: TGCGCCAGCAGCCTAAGACAGGGGGACACCGGGGAGCTGTTTTTT. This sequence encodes CASSLRQGDTGELFF.

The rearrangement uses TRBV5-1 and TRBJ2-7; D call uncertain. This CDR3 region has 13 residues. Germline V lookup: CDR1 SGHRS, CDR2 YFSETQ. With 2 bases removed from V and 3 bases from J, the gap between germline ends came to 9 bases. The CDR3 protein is CASSLGYNYEQYF. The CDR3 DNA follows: TGCGCCAGCAGCTTAGGGTACAACTACGAGCAGTACTTC.

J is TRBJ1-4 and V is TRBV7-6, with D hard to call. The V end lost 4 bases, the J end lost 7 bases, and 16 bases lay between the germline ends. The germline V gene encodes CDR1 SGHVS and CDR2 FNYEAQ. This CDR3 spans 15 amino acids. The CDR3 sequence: CASSSTGNLREKLFF. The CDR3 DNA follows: TGTGCCAGCAGCTCCACGGGAAATTTGCGTGAAAAACTGTTTTTT.

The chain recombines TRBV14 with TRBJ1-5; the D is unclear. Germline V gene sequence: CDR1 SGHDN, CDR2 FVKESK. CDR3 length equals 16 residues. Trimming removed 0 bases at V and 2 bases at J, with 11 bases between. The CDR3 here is CASSQDARVGNQPQHF. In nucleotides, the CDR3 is TGTGCCAGCAGCCAAGATGCAAGGGTCGGCAATCAGCCCCAGCATTTT.

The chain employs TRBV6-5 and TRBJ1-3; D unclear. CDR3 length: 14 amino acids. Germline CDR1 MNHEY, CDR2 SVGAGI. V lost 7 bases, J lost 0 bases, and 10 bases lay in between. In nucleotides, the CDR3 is TGTGCCAGCACCGACGGCAGCTCTGGAAACACCATATATTTT. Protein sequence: CASTDGSSGNTIYF.

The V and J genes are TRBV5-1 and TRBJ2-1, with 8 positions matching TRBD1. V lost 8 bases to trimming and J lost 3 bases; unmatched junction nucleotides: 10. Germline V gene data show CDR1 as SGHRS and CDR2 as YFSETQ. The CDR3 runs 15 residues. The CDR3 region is CARKTRDRRYNEQFF. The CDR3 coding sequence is TGCGCCAGAAAAACACGGGACAGGCGCTACAATGAGCAGTTCTTC.